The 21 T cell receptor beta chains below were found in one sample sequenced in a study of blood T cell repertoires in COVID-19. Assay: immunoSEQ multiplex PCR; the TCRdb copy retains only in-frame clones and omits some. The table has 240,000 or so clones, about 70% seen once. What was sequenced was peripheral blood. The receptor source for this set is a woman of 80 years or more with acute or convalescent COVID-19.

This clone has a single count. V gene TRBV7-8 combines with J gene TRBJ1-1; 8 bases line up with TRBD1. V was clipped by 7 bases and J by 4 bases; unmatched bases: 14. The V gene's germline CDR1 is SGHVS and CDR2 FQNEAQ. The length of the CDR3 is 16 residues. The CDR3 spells CASITNKDRAGTEAFF. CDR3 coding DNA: TGTGCCAGCATCACGAACAAGGACAGGGCGGGCACTGAAGCTTTCTTT.

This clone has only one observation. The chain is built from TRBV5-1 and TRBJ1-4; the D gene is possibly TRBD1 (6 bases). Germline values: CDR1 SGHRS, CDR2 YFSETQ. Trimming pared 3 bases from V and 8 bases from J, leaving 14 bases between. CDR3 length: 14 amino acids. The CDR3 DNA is TGCGCCAGCAGCTCAGGGGAAAACCTGGAAAAACTGTTTTTT. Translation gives CASSSGENLEKLFF.

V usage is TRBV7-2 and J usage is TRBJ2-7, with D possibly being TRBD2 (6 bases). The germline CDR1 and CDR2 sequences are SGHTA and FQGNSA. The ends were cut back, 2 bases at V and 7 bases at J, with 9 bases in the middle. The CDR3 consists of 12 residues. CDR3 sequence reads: CASSLRAGEQYF. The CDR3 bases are TGTGCCAGCAGCTTACGGGCGGGAGAGCAGTACTTC.

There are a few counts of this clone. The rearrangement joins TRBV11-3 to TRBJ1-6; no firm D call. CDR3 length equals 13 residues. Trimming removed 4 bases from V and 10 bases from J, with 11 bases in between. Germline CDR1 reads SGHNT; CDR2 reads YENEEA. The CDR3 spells CASSSGPGSPLHF. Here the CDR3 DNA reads TGTGCCAGCAGCTCGGGCCCGGGGTCACCCCTCCACTTT.

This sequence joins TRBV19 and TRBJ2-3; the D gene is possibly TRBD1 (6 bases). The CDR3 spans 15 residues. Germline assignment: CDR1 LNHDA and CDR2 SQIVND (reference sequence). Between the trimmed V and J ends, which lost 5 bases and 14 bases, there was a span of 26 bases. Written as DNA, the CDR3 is TGTGCCAGTAGTGCCCCCTCCAGGGGCGGATTGATTCTGTATTTT. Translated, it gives CASSAPSRGGLILYF. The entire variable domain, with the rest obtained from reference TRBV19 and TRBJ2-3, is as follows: DGGITQSPKYLFRKEGQNVTLSCEQNLNHDAMYWYRQDPGQGLRLIYYSQIVNDFQKGDIAEGYSVSREKKESFPLTVTSAQKNPTAFYLCASSAPSRGGLILYFGPGTRLTVL.

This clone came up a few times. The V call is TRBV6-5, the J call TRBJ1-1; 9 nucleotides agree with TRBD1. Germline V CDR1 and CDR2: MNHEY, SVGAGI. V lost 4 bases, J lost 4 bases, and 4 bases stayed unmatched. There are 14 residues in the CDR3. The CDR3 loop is CASSLQGAGTEAFF. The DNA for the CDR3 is TGTGCCAGCAGTTTACAGGGGGCGGGCACTGAAGCTTTCTTT.

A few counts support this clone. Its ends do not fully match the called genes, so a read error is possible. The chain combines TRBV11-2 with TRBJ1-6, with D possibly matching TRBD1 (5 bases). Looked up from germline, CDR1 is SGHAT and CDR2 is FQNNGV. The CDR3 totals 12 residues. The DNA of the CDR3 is TGTGCCAGCAGCTTAGGGGCAGGGAGGTCCAACTTT. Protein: CASSLGAGRSNF.

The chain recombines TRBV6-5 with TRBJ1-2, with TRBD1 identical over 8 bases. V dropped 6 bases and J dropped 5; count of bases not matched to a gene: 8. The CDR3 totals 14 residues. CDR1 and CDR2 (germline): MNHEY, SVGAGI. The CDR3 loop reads CASSPRQGRYGYTF. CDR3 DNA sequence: TGTGCCAGCAGCCCCCGACAGGGGCGGTATGGCTACACCTTC.

DNA of the CDR3: TGTGCCAGCAGCCGACGTGCACCGGGACTAGCAGCTTACGAGCAGTACTTC. Translation: CASSRRAPGLAAYEQYF. The rearrangement links TRBV6-6 to TRBJ2-7; TRBD2 matches at 9 bases. Germline CDR1 and CDR2: MNHNY and SVGAGI (reference sequence). CDR3 size: 17 residues. Germline trimming cut 6 bases from V and 4 bases from J; bases unmatched to any gene: 16.

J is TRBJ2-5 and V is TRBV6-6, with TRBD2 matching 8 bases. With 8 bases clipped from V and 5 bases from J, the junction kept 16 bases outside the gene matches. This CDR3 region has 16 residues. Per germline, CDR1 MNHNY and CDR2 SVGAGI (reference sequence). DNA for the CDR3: TGTGCCAGCCGCCAAGGAGCCCGGACGGGGGGGGAGACCCAGTACTTC. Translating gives CASRQGARTGGETQYF.

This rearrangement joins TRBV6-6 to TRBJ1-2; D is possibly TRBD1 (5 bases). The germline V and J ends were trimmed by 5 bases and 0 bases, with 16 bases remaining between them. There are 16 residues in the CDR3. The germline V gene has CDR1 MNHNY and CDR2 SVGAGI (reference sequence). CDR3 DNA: TGTGCCAGCAGTCGAGGCACAGGAGAAGCTAACTATGGCTACACCTTC. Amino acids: CASSRGTGEANYGYTF.

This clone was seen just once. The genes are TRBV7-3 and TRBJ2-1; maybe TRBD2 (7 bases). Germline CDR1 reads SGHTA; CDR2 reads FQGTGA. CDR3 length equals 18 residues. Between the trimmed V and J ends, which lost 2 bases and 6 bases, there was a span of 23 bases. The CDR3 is CASSLGPLTAGATNEQFF. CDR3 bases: TGTGCCAGCAGCTTAGGCCCCCTAACGGCGGGGGCCACCAATGAGCAGTTCTTC.

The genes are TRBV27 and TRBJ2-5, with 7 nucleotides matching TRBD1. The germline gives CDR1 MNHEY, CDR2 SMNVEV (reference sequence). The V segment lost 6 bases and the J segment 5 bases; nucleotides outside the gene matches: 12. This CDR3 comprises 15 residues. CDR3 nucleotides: TGTGCCAGCAGGGTACAGGGGTTGGTTGGGGAGACCCAGTACTTC. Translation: CASRVQGLVGETQYF.

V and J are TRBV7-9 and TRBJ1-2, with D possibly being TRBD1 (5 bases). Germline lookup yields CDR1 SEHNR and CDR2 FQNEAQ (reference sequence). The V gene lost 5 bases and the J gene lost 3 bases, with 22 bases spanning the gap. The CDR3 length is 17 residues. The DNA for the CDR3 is TGTGCCAGCAGCCCACCAGGGTCAGACAACCCCTACTATGGCTACACCTTC. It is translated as CASSPPGSDNPYYGYTF.

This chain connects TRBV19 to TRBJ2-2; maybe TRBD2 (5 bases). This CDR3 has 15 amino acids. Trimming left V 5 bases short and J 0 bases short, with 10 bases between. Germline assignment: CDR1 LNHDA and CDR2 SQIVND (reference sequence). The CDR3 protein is CASSEGQANTGELFF. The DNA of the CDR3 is TGTGCCAGTAGTGAGGGCCAAGCGAACACCGGGGAGCTGTTTTTT. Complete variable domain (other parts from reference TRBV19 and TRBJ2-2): DGGITQSPKYLFRKEGQNVTLSCEQNLNHDAMYWYRQDPGQGLRLIYYSQIVNDFQKGDIAEGYSVSREKKESFPLTVTSAQKNPTAFYLCASSEGQANTGELFFGEGSRLTVL.

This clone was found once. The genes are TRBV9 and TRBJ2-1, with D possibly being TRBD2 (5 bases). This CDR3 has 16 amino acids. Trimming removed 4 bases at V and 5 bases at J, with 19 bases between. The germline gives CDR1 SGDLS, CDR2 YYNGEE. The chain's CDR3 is CASSPRLSPANNEQFF. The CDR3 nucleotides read TGTGCCAGCAGCCCACGACTAAGTCCAGCCAACAATGAGCAGTTCTTC.

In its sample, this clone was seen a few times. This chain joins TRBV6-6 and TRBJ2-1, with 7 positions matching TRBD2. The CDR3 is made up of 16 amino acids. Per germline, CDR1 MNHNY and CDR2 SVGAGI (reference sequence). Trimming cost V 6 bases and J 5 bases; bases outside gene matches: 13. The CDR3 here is CASSDLGGPRHNEQFF. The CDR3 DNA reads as TGTGCCAGCAGCGACCTGGGAGGGCCGAGGCACAATGAGCAGTTCTTC.

CDR3 in DNA: TGTGCTAGTGGTCCCCGGTACTACAATGAGCAGTTCTTC. Protein: CASGPRYYNEQFF. V is TRBV12-5 and J is TRBJ2-1; unclear D gene. The length of the CDR3 is 13 residues. In germline, CDR1 is LGHNT, CDR2 FRNRAP. The V gene lost 5 bases and the J gene lost 3 bases, with 8 bases spanning the gap.

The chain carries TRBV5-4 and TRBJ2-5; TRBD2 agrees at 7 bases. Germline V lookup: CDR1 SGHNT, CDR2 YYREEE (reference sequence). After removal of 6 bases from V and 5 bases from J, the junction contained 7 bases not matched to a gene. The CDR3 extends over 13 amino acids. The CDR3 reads CASNEMGGETQYF. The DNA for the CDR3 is TGTGCCAGCAACGAAATGGGGGGGGAGACCCAGTACTTC.

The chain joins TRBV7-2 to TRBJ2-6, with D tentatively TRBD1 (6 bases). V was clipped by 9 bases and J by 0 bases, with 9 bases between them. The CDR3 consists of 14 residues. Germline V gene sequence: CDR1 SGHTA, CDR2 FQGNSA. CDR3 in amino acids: CARRGGSGANVLTF. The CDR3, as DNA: TGTGCCAGACGAGGGGGCTCTGGGGCCAACGTCCTGACTTTC. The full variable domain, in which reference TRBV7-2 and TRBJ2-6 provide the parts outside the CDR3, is GAGVSQSPSNKVTEKGKDVELRCDPISGHTALYWYRQSLGQGLEFLIYFQGNSAPDKSGLPSDRFSAERTGGSVSTLTIQRTQQEDSAVYLCARRGGSGANVLTFGAGSRLTVL.

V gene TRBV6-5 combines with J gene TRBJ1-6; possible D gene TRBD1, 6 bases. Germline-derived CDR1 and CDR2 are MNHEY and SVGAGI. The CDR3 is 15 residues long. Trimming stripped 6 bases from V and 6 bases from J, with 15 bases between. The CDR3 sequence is CASRGGGGGNSPLHF. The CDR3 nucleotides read TGTGCCAGCAGGGGGGGAGGGGGAGGTAATTCACCCCTCCACTTT.